This TCR beta chain was observed in a study of relationships among human T cell subsets. General study results and limits: Regulatory and Th2 subsets had few clones over 100 reads, unlike CD8+ cytotoxic cells.

Semiquantitative ARM-PCR amplified T cell receptor alpha and beta CDR3 regions from mRNA. In ARM-PCR, communal superprimers followed tagged nested gene-specific primers for exponential amplification. TCRdb used MiXCR to reprocess the multiplex PCR reads, holding one entry per CDR3 protein. Of several thousand distinct CDR3 sequences listed, 50% to 60% are singletons. The germline CDR1 and CDR2 sequences are DFQATT and SNEGSKA (reference sequence). Trimming removed 0 bases from V and 1 base from J; junction bases left unmatched: 3. The CDR3 has 16 amino acids. In the case of this clonotype: Its target is unknown.

Memory T cells were selected with anti-CD45RO beads from the CD45RA-negative fraction. The origin of this receptor is a man in his forties or fifties in good health. The sequenced sample was memory T cells sorted from blood. This rearrangement joins TRBV20-1 to TRBJ2-3, with 11 positions matching TRBD2. DNA of the CDR3: TGCAGTGCTAGAGACGGGACTAGCGGCCGCACAGATACGCAGTATTTT. The encoded protein is CSARDGTSGRTDTQYF.